This TCR beta chain was sequenced for a study of blood T cell repertoires in COVID-19. The overall study: Whether acute or convalescent, the COVID-19 samples came from the United States, Italy and Spain.

Produced via immunoSEQ multiplex PCR; TCRdb's table is partial and in-frame only. Here the sample spans tens of thousands of clones, roughly 88% being singletons. The sequenced material came from peripheral blood. The sequence came from a man aged 25-45 years with acute or convalescent COVID-19.

CDR3: CASRGTPADEQFF. As DNA, the CDR3 is TGTGCCAGCAGGGGGACACCCGCAGATGAGCAGTTCTTC. The gene calls are TRBV2 and TRBJ2-1; D is perhaps TRBD1 (6 bases). Germline CDR1 and CDR2: SNHLY and FYNNEI. This CDR3 spans 13 amino acids. V was pared by 6 bases and J by 8 bases, with 14 bases between. Based on the CDR3 plus reference TRBV2 and TRBJ2-1, the full variable domain is EPEVTQTPSHQVTQMGQEVILRCVPISNHLYFYWYRQILGQKVEFLVSFYNNEISEKSEIFDDQFSVERPDGSNFTLKIRSTKLEDSAMYFCASRGTPADEQFFGPGTRLTVL.